This T cell receptor (beta chain) was obtained from a study of blood T cell repertoires in COVID-19. Methods used by the authors: Amplification of reference gene primers was used by the study to estimate nucleated cell counts. Generated by immunoSEQ multiplex PCR, the TCRdb table keeps only in-frame clones and is missing some. V, J and clone size derive from that table, while D and trimming were established from the DNA sequence. The sample records some 100,000 clones, about 89% being singletons. This clone occurred once. This CDR3 spans 14 amino acids. Trimming removed 3 bases from V and 6 bases from J; junction bases left unmatched: 5. From germline, CDR1 is LNHDA and CDR2 SQIVND (reference sequence).

The chain couples TRBV19 to TRBJ2-1; the match to TRBD1 covers 7 bases. This sequence originates from a woman in her 70s with acute or convalescent COVID-19. Sequenced: peripheral blood. This CDR3 reads CASSIWGQPNEQFF. DNA of the CDR3: TGTGCCAGTAGTATCTGGGGACAGCCCAATGAGCAGTTCTTC.